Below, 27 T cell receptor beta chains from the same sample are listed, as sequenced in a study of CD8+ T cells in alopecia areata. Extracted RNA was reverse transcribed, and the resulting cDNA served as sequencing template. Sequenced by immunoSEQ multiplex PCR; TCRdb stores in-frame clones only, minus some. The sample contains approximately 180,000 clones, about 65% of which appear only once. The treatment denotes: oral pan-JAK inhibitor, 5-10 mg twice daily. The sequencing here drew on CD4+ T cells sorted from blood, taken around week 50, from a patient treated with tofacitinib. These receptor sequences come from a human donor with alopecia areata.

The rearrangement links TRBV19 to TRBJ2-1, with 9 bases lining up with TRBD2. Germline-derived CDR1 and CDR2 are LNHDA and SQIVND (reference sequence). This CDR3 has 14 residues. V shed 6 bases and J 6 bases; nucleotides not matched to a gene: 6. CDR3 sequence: CASRELAGPNEQFF. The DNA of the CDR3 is TGTGCCAGTAGGGAGCTAGCGGGGCCCAATGAGCAGTTCTTC.

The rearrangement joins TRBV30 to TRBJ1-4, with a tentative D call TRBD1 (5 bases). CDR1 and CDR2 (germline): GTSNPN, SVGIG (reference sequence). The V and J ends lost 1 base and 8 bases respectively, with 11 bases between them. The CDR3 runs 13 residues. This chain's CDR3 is CAWSARGEEKLFF. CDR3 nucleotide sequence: TGTGCCTGGAGTGCCCGGGGGGAGGAAAAACTGTTTTTT.

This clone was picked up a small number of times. CDR3: CASSVDSSGANVLTF. The CDR3 DNA is TGTGCCAGCAGTGTCGACAGCTCTGGGGCCAACGTCCTGACTTTC. The rearrangement uses TRBV2 and TRBJ2-6, with a weak D call TRBD1 (5 bases). V lost 4 bases, J lost 0 bases, and 7 bases lay in between. Germline assignment: CDR1 SNHLY and CDR2 FYNNEI. The CDR3 runs to 15 residues.

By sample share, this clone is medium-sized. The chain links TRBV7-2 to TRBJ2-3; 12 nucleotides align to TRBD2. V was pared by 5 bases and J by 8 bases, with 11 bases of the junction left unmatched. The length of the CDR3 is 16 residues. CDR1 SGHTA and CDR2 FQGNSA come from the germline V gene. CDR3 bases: TGTGCCAGCAGCGAAAGACTAGCGGGGGCCCCGGGTACGCAGTATTTT. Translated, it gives CASSERLAGAPGTQYF.

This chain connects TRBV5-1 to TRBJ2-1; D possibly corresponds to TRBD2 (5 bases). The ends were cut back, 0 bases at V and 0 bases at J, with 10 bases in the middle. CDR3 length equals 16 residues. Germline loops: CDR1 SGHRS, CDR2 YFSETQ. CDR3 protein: CASSLEGRASYNEQFF. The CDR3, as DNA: TGCGCCAGCAGCTTGGAAGGGCGGGCCTCCTACAATGAGCAGTTCTTC. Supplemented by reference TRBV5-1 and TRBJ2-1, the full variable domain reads KAGVTQTPRYLIKTRGQQVTLSCSPISGHRSVSWYQQTPGQGLQFLFEYFSETQRNKGNFPGRFSGRQFSNSRSEMNVSTLELGDSALYLCASSLEGRASYNEQFFGPGTRLTVL.

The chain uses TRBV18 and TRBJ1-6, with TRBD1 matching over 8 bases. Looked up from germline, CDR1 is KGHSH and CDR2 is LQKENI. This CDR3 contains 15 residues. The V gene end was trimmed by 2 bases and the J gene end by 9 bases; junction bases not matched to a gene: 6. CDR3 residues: CASSPDSGGRSPLHF. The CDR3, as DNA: TGTGCCAGCTCACCAGATTCAGGGGGCCGTTCACCCCTCCACTTT.

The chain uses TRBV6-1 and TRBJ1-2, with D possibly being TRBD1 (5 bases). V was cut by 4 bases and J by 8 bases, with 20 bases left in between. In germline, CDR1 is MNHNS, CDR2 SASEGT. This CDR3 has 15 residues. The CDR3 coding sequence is TGTGCCAGCAGTGGAATCGTTGGAACAGGCGGAGGCTACACCTTC. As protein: CASSGIVGTGGGYTF.

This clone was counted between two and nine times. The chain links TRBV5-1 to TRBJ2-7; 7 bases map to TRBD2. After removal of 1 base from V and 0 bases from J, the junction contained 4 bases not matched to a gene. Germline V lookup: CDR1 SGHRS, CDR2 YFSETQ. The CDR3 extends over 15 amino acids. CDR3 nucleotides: TGCGCCAGCAGCTTGAATAGCGGGTACTCCTACGAGCAGTACTTC. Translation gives CASSLNSGYSYEQYF. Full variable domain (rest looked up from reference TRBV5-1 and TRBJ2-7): KAGVTQTPRYLIKTRGQQVTLSCSPISGHRSVSWYQQTPGQGLQFLFEYFSETQRNKGNFPGRFSGRQFSNSRSEMNVSTLELGDSALYLCASSLNSGYSYEQYFGPGTRLTVT.

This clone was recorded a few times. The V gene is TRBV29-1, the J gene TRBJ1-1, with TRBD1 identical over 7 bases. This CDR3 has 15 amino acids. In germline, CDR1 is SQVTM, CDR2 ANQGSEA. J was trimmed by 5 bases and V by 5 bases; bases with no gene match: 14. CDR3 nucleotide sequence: TGCAGCGTTCTTTGGCGTATAGGGGGCATTACTGAAGCTTTCTTT. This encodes CSVLWRIGGITEAFF.

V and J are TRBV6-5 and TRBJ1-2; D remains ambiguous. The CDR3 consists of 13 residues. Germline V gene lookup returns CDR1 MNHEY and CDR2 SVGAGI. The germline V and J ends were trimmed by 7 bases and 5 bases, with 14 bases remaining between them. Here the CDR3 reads CASTVGRGYGYTF. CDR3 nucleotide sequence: TGTGCCAGCACTGTGGGTCGGGGTTATGGCTACACCTTC.

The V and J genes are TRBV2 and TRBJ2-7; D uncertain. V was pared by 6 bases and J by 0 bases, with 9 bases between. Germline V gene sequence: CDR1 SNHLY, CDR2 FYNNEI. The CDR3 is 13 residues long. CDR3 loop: CASRGIGSYEQYF. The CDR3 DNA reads TGTGCCAGCAGGGGCATAGGCTCCTACGAGCAGTACTTC.

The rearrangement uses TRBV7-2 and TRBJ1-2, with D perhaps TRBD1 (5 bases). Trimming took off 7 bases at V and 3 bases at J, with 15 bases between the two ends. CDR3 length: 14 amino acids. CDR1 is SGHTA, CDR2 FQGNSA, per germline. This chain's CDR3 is CASTPSEGYYGYTF. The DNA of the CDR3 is TGTGCCAGCACCCCATCGGAGGGGTACTATGGCTACACCTTC.

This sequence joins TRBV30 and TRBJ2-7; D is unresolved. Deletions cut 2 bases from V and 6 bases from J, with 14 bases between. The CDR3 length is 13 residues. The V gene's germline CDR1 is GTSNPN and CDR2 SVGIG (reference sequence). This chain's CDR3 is CAWSKTIDVEQYF. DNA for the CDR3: TGTGCCTGGAGTAAAACCATAGATGTCGAGCAGTACTTC. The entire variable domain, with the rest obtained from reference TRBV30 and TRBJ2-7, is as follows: SQTIHQWPATLVQPVGSPLSLECTVEGTSNPNLYWYRQAAGRGLQLLFYSVGIGQISSEVPQNLSASRPQDRQFILSSKKLLLSDSGFYLCAWSKTIDVEQYFGPGTRLTVT.

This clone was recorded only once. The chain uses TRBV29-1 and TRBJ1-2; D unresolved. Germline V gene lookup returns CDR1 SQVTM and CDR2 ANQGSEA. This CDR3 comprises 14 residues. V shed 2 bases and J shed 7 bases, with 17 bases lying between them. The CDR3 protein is CSVEMVANGLGYTF. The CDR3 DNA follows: TGCAGCGTTGAAATGGTGGCAAACGGGCTTGGCTACACCTTC.

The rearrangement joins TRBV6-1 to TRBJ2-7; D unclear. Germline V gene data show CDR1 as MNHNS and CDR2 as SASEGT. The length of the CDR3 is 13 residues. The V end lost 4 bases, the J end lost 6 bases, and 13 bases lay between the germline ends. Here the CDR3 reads CASSVRAEREQYF. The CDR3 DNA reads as TGTGCCAGCAGTGTAAGGGCCGAGCGCGAGCAGTACTTC.

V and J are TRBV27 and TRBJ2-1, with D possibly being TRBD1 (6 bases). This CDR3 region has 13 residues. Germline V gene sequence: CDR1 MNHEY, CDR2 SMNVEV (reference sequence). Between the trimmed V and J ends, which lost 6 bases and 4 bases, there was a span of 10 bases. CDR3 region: CASRRTDYNEQFF. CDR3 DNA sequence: TGTGCCAGCAGGAGGACAGATTACAATGAGCAGTTCTTC.

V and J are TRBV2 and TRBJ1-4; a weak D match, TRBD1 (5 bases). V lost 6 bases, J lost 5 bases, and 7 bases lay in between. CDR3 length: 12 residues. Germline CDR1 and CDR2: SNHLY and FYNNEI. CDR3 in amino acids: CASRRQNEKLFF. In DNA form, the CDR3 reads TGTGCCAGCAGACGACAGAATGAAAAACTGTTTTTT. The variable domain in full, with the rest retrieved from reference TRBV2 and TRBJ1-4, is EPEVTQTPSHQVTQMGQEVILRCVPISNHLYFYWYRQILGQKVEFLVSFYNNEISEKSEIFDDQFSVERPDGSNFTLKIRSTKLEDSAMYFCASRRQNEKLFFGSGTQLSVL.

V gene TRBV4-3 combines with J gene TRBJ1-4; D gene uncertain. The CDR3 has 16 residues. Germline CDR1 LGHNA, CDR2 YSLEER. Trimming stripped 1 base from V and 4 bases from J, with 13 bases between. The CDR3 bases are TGCGCCAGCAGCCAAGCATCGAGCTACGTTAATGAAAAACTGTTTTTT. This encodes CASSQASSYVNEKLFF.

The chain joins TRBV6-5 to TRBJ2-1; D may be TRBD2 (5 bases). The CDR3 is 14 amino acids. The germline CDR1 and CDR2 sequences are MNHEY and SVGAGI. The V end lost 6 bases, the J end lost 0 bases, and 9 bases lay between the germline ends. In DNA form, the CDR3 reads TGTGCCAGCAGCCCTGGAGGCTCCTACAATGAGCAGTTCTTC. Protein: CASSPGGSYNEQFF.

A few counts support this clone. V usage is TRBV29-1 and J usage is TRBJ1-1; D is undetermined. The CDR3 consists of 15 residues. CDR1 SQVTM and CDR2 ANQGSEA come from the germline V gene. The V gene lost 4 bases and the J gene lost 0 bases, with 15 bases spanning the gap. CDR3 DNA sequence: TGCAGCGTTGGGAGACGGACCCCCATGAACACTGAAGCTTTCTTT. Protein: CSVGRRTPMNTEAFF.

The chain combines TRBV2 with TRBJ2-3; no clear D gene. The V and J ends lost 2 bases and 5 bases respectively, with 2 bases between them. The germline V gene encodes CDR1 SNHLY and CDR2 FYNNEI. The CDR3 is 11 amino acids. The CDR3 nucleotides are TGTGCCAGCAGTGAACAAGATACGCAGTATTTT. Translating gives CASSEQDTQYF.

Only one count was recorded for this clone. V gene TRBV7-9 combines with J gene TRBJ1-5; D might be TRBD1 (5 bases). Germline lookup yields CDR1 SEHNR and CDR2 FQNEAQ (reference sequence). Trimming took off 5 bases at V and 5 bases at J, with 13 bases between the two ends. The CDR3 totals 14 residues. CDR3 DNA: TGTGCCAGCAGCGCCACCGGGACCGATCAGCCCCAGCATTTT. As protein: CASSATGTDQPQHF.

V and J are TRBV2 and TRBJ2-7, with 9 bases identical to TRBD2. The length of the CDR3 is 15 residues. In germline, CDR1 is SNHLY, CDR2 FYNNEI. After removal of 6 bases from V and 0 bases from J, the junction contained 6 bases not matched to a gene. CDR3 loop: CASRPTSGSSYEQYF. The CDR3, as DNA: TGTGCCAGCAGGCCGACTAGCGGATCCTCCTACGAGCAGTACTTC.

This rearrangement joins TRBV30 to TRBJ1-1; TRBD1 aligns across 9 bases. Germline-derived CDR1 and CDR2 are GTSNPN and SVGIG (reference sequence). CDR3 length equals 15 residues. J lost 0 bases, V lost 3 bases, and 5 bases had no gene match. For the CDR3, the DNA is TGTGCCTGGAGCCCTGGGACAGGGCTGAACACTGAAGCTTTCTTT. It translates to CAWSPGTGLNTEAFF.

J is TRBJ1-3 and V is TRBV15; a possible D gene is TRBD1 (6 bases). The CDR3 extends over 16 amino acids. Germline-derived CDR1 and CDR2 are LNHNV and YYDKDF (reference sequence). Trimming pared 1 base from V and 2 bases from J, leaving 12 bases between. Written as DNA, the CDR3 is TGTGCCACCAGCAGAGCTCCACAGGGCCCTGGAAACACCATATATTTT. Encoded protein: CATSRAPQGPGNTIYF.

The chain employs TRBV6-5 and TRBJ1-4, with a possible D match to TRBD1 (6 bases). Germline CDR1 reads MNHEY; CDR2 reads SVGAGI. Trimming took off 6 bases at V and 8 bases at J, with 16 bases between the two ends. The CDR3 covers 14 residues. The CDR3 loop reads CASSITGSGEKLFF. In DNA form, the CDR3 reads TGTGCCAGCAGCATTACAGGGAGCGGAGAAAAACTGTTTTTT.

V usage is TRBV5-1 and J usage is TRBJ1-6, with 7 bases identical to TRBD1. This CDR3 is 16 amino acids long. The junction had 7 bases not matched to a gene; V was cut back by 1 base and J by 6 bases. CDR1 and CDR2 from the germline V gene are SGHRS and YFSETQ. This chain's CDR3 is CASSLTGANPNSPLHF. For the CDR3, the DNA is TGCGCCAGCAGCTTGACAGGGGCCAACCCTAATTCACCCCTCCACTTT. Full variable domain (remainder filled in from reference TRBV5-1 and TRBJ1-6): KAGVTQTPRYLIKTRGQQVTLSCSPISGHRSVSWYQQTPGQGLQFLFEYFSETQRNKGNFPGRFSGRQFSNSRSEMNVSTLELGDSALYLCASSLTGANPNSPLHFGNGTRLTVT.